This TCR beta chain was captured in a study of blood T cell repertoires in COVID-19. V lost 4 bases to trimming and J lost 0 bases; unmatched junction nucleotides: 5. The CDR3 consists of 16 residues. Per the germline V gene, CDR1 is KGHDR and CDR2 is SFDVKD. Assay: immunoSEQ multiplex PCR; the TCRdb copy retains only in-frame clones and omits some. The profile shows about 47,000 clones, over 80% of them singletons. This clone was observed once. The rearrangement uses TRBV24-1 and TRBJ2-1; 7 bases line up with TRBD2. The specimen was peripheral blood. This receptor was obtained from a man between 60 and 75 years old with active COVID-19. CDR3 residues: CATSEVGGSSYNEQFF. The CDR3 DNA reads TGTGCCACCAGTGAAGTCGGGGGGAGCTCCTACAATGAGCAGTTCTTC.